This TCR beta chain derives from a study of human T cells and chemical hapten exposure. TCRdb fed the RACE reads into MiXCR, producing one record per CDR3 protein. The data show over 300,000 distinct CDR3 sequences, with roughly 5.3% seen just once and 2.5% to 3% held by the top ten. Time point defined: pre-sensitization, week 0. As to treatment: therapeutic diphenylcyclopropenone sensitization with weekly scalp DPC. The CDR3 runs to 16 residues. Germline lookup yields CDR1 DFQATT and CDR2 SNEGSKA (reference sequence). V gave up 1 base and J gave up 5 bases, with 17 bases separating them. The specimen comprised whole blood, sampled in connection with sensitization to the hapten diphenylcyclopropenone (DPC). The TCR sequence derives from a woman aged 45-65 years with alopecia areata. Some clones in this sample may be carry-over from other donors' samples. This chain uses TRBV20-1 with TRBJ1-4, with a possible D match to TRBD1 (5 bases). CDR3 loop: CSARVGGSGLNEKLFF. The CDR3 DNA follows: TGCAGTGCTAGAGTGGGGGGGTCTGGGTTAAATGAAAAACTGTTTTTT.